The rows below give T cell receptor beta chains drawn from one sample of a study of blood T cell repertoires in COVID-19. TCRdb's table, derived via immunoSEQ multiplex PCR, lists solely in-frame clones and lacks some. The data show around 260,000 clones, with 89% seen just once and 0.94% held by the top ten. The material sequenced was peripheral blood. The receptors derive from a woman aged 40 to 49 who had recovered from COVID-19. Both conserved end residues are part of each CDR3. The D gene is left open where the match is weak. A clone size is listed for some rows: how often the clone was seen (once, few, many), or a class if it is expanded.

CDR3nt: TGTGCCAGCAGTGGGAACCGGGACAGGTTGACCAATACGCAGTATTTT
CDR3aa: CASSGNRDRLTNTQYF
d_gene: TRBD1
j_gene: TRBJ2-3
abundance: NA
v_gene: TRBV6-1

CDR3nt: TGTGCCAGCAGCCCTGGGACTAGCGGGAGCTCCTACGAGCAGTACTTC
CDR3aa: CASSPGTSGSSYEQYF
d_gene: TRBD2
j_gene: TRBJ2-7
abundance: NA
v_gene: TRBV7-9

CDR3nt: TGTGCCAGCAGCGTTGGGGCTGCACCCATACTAGCCAAAAACATTCAGTACTTC
CDR3aa: CASSVGAAPILAKNIQYF
d_gene: NA
j_gene: TRBJ2-4
abundance: NA
v_gene: TRBV7-6

CDR3nt: TGTGCCTGGAGTCCTTCCTTGAACACTGAAGCTTTCTTT
CDR3aa: CAWSPSLNTEAFF
d_gene: NA
j_gene: TRBJ1-1
abundance: once
v_gene: TRBV30

CDR3nt: TGTGCCAGCGTCCCAGGGGTGTCCGGGGAGCTGTTTTTT
CDR3aa: CASVPGVSGELFF
d_gene: NA
j_gene: TRBJ2-2
abundance: NA
v_gene: TRBV2

CDR3nt: TGTGCCGCAAGGGGTTCCCGGAGCACAGATACGCAGTATTTT
CDR3aa: CAARGSRSTDTQYF
d_gene: NA
j_gene: TRBJ2-3
abundance: NA
v_gene: TRBV6-5

CDR3nt: TGTGCCAGCAGTTTCGGGACAGGGGGGTACGAGCAGTACTTC
CDR3aa: CASSFGTGGYEQYF
d_gene: TRBD1
j_gene: TRBJ2-7
abundance: NA
v_gene: TRBV27

CDR3nt: TGTGCCAGCAGTGAAGGGGCCCGCGGGATGTTCCCAGATACGCAGTATTTT
CDR3aa: CASSEGARGMFPDTQYF
d_gene: NA
j_gene: TRBJ2-3
abundance: once
v_gene: TRBV6-4

CDR3nt: TGCGCCAGCAGCTGGACTAGCATCCAGCTAGGGGAAAACAATGAGCAGTTCTTC
CDR3aa: CASSWTSIQLGENNEQFF
d_gene: TRBD2
j_gene: TRBJ2-1
abundance: NA
v_gene: TRBV5-1

CDR3nt: TGTGCCAGCAGTCGAGGAACTAGCACAGATACGCAGTATTTT
CDR3aa: CASSRGTSTDTQYF
d_gene: NA
j_gene: TRBJ2-3
abundance: NA
v_gene: TRBV6-5

CDR3nt: TGTGCCAGCAGTTTAGGGACTAGCGTCTACGAGCAGTACTTC
CDR3aa: CASSLGTSVYEQYF
d_gene: TRBD2
j_gene: TRBJ2-7
abundance: NA
v_gene: TRBV27

CDR3nt: TGTGCCAGCAGCCCATGGACAGGGGCCACCGGGGAGCTGTTTTTT
CDR3aa: CASSPWTGATGELFF
d_gene: TRBD1
j_gene: TRBJ2-2
abundance: once
v_gene: TRBV7-9

CDR3nt: TGTGCCAGCAGCTCCCTCGGCGGCGATACGCAGTATTTT
CDR3aa: CASSSLGGDTQYF
d_gene: NA
j_gene: TRBJ2-3
abundance: NA
v_gene: TRBV7-3

CDR3nt: TGTGCCAGTAGTGAGCGGGAGGGCCTTGACGAGCAGTACTTC
CDR3aa: CASSEREGLDEQYF
d_gene: TRBD2
j_gene: TRBJ2-7
abundance: NA
v_gene: TRBV19

CDR3nt: TGTGCCAGCAGCTTAGTTCCAGGAGGGAATGAAAAACTGTTTTTT
CDR3aa: CASSLVPGGNEKLFF
d_gene: NA
j_gene: TRBJ1-4
abundance: NA
v_gene: TRBV7-9

CDR3nt: TGTGCCAGCAGTCCCTCCGGGGGGGCTTCCTACGAGCAGTACTTC
CDR3aa: CASSPSGGASYEQYF
d_gene: TRBD2
j_gene: TRBJ2-7
abundance: NA
v_gene: TRBV6-5

CDR3nt: TGTGCCAGCAGCTTAGGGACAGTTGGCAATCAGCCCCAGCATTTT
CDR3aa: CASSLGTVGNQPQHF
d_gene: NA
j_gene: TRBJ1-5
abundance: NA
v_gene: TRBV7-9

CDR3nt: TGTGCCTGGAGCGGGAGCTCCCGAGGGGAGCAGTTCTTC
CDR3aa: CAWSGSSRGEQFF
d_gene: NA
j_gene: TRBJ2-1
abundance: once
v_gene: TRBV30

CDR3nt: TGTGCCAGTAGTCCAGACAGGCCAACTAATGAAAAACTGTTTTTT
CDR3aa: CASSPDRPTNEKLFF
d_gene: NA
j_gene: TRBJ1-4
abundance: NA
v_gene: TRBV19

CDR3nt: TGTGCCACCAGTGATTTGCGGGCTAGCGGGGCGAACACCGGGGAGCTGTTTTTT
CDR3aa: CATSDLRASGANTGELFF
d_gene: TRBD2
j_gene: TRBJ2-2
abundance: NA
v_gene: TRBV24-1

CDR3nt: TGTGCCAGTAGTACAGGGGAGGGTCACACTGAAGCTTTCTTT
CDR3aa: CASSTGEGHTEAFF
d_gene: NA
j_gene: TRBJ1-1
abundance: once
v_gene: TRBV19

CDR3nt: TGTGCCAGCAGCCTCGAAGGACTAGCGGGAGTGAACGACGAGCAGTACTTC
CDR3aa: CASSLEGLAGVNDEQYF
d_gene: TRBD2
j_gene: TRBJ2-7
abundance: NA
v_gene: TRBV7-8

CDR3nt: TGTGCCAGTAGTTCCTCGGGACTAGCGGGAGTTAATGAGCAGTTCTTC
CDR3aa: CASSSSGLAGVNEQFF
d_gene: TRBD2
j_gene: TRBJ2-1
abundance: NA
v_gene: TRBV19

CDR3nt: TGCGCCAGCAGCCTGGGGGCTCTAGCGGCCAATGAGCAGTTCTTC
CDR3aa: CASSLGALAANEQFF
d_gene: NA
j_gene: TRBJ2-1
abundance: NA
v_gene: TRBV5-1

CDR3nt: TGTGCCAGCAGCAATAGCGGGAGCCCCTACGAGCAGTACTTC
CDR3aa: CASSNSGSPYEQYF
d_gene: TRBD2
j_gene: TRBJ2-7
abundance: few
v_gene: TRBV7-6

CDR3nt: TGTGCCACCAGCGCCGGTCGAGCGGGCAACACAGATACGCAGTATTTT
CDR3aa: CATSAGRAGNTDTQYF
d_gene: NA
j_gene: TRBJ2-3
abundance: NA
v_gene: TRBV15

CDR3nt: TGTGCCAGCAGCCAAGCGGACTCGGGCACAGATACGCAGTATTTT
CDR3aa: CASSQADSGTDTQYF
d_gene: NA
j_gene: TRBJ2-3
abundance: NA
v_gene: TRBV3-1/TRBV3-2

CDR3nt: TGCAGCGTTGAAGGGAGCGGTAGCTCCTACAATGAGCAGTTCTTC
CDR3aa: CSVEGSGSSYNEQFF
d_gene: NA
j_gene: TRBJ2-1
abundance: NA
v_gene: TRBV29-1

CDR3nt: TGCAGCGTGGCGACTAGCGGGGAAGAGACCCAGTACTTC
CDR3aa: CSVATSGEETQYF
d_gene: TRBD2
j_gene: TRBJ2-5
abundance: few
v_gene: TRBV29-1

CDR3nt: TGCGCCAGCAGCCAAGGATTTACTAGCGGGATCTACAATGAGCAGTTCTTC
CDR3aa: CASSQGFTSGIYNEQFF
d_gene: TRBD2
j_gene: TRBJ2-1
abundance: NA
v_gene: TRBV4-1

CDR3nt: TGTGCCAGCAGCTTGTGGAACAGGGATCCCTACGAGCAGTACTTC
CDR3aa: CASSLWNRDPYEQYF
d_gene: NA
j_gene: TRBJ2-7
abundance: NA
v_gene: TRBV5-5

CDR3nt: TGTGCCAGCACAACACCGGGACAGGTGAACACCGGGGAGCTGTTTTTT
CDR3aa: CASTTPGQVNTGELFF
d_gene: TRBD1
j_gene: TRBJ2-2
abundance: NA
v_gene: TRBV7-9

CDR3nt: TGCAGCGTGGCGGAGGGGGCGCCTGGTGAAGCTTTCTTT
CDR3aa: CSVAEGAPGEAFF
d_gene: TRBD1
j_gene: TRBJ1-1
abundance: NA
v_gene: TRBV29-1

CDR3nt: TGTGCCAGCAGCTCCTCGGCAGGGTACCAAGAGACCCAGTACTTC
CDR3aa: CASSSSAGYQETQYF
d_gene: NA
j_gene: TRBJ2-5
abundance: NA
v_gene: TRBV6-6

CDR3nt: TGCGCCAGCAGCTTGGCCAAGGCGGGAGTCTCCGAGCAGTACTTC
CDR3aa: CASSLAKAGVSEQYF
d_gene: TRBD2
j_gene: TRBJ2-7
abundance: NA
v_gene: TRBV5-1

CDR3nt: TGTGCCAGCAGCGCTGGACCGGCCGGGGGAGGCTACACCTTC
CDR3aa: CASSAGPAGGGYTF
d_gene: NA
j_gene: TRBJ1-2
abundance: few
v_gene: TRBV2

CDR3nt: TGTGCCAGCACCTGGGGGTACGGGGGATCATCCAAAAACATTCAGTACTTC
CDR3aa: CASTWGYGGSSKNIQYF
d_gene: NA
j_gene: TRBJ2-4
abundance: NA
v_gene: TRBV7-8

CDR3nt: TGTGCCACCAGCAGAGATCTGACGACTAGCGAAAACGAGCAGTACTTC
CDR3aa: CATSRDLTTSENEQYF
d_gene: TRBD2
j_gene: TRBJ2-7
abundance: NA
v_gene: TRBV15

CDR3nt: TGTGCCAGCAGTTACCCGGGACAGGGGCGGAATGAGCAGTTCTTC
CDR3aa: CASSYPGQGRNEQFF
d_gene: TRBD1
j_gene: TRBJ2-1
abundance: NA
v_gene: TRBV6-6

CDR3nt: TGTGCCAGCAGTCCCCGACTAGCGGGAGGCGGCTATGAGCAGTTCTTC
CDR3aa: CASSPRLAGGGYEQFF
d_gene: TRBD2
j_gene: TRBJ2-1
abundance: NA
v_gene: TRBV2

CDR3nt: TGTGCCAGCAGCCGGGAAGGGGGCCAGCGAAAGGATTACGAGCAGTACTTC
CDR3aa: CASSREGGQRKDYEQYF
d_gene: TRBD1
j_gene: TRBJ2-7
abundance: NA
v_gene: TRBV5-4

CDR3nt: TGTGCCTCAGGGGAGTGGGACAGGGACACTGAAGCTTTCTTT
CDR3aa: CASGEWDRDTEAFF
d_gene: TRBD1
j_gene: TRBJ1-1
abundance: NA
v_gene: TRBV27

CDR3nt: TGCGCCAGCGGCGGGAGAGAAACAGATACGCAGTATTTT
CDR3aa: CASGGRETDTQYF
d_gene: TRBD2
j_gene: TRBJ2-3
abundance: few
v_gene: TRBV5-1

CDR3nt: TGTGCCATCAGTCCCGGGACTAGGGGCTCTGAGCAGTTCTTC
CDR3aa: CAISPGTRGSEQFF
d_gene: TRBD2
j_gene: TRBJ2-1
abundance: NA
v_gene: TRBV10-3

CDR3nt: TGTGCCAGTAGCGCCCCTGGACATTACCCCTGGCAGCCCCAGCATTTT
CDR3aa: CASSAPGHYPWQPQHF
d_gene: NA
j_gene: TRBJ1-5
abundance: NA
v_gene: TRBV19

CDR3nt: TGTGCCAGCAGCTCGACTAGCGGGAGCTGGGAGCAGTACTTC
CDR3aa: CASSSTSGSWEQYF
d_gene: TRBD2
j_gene: TRBJ2-7
abundance: NA
v_gene: TRBV11-2

CDR3nt: TGTGCCAGCAGCTTGGAACGGGTCCGTGGCTACACCTTC
CDR3aa: CASSLERVRGYTF
d_gene: NA
j_gene: TRBJ1-2
abundance: NA
v_gene: TRBV5-6

CDR3nt: TGTGCCAGCAGCTTGGGGGACAGGGGAGTACAAGAGACCCAGTACTTC
CDR3aa: CASSLGDRGVQETQYF
d_gene: TRBD1
j_gene: TRBJ2-5
abundance: NA
v_gene: TRBV7-9

CDR3nt: TGTGCCAGCAGCCACCATCCGACTAGCGGGAGGGCCGGGGGGCAGTATTTT
CDR3aa: CASSHHPTSGRAGGQYF
d_gene: TRBD2
j_gene: TRBJ2-3
abundance: NA
v_gene: TRBV5-5

CDR3nt: TGTGCCAGCAGCTTTATGGAAGGGGGGCAGTACTTC
CDR3aa: CASSFMEGGQYF
d_gene: NA
j_gene: TRBJ2-7
abundance: few
v_gene: TRBV7-9

CDR3nt: TGTGCCAGCAGAGCACAGGGGACCAATCCCTACGAGCAGTACTTC
CDR3aa: CASRAQGTNPYEQYF
d_gene: TRBD1
j_gene: TRBJ2-7
abundance: NA
v_gene: TRBV6-6

CDR3nt: TGTGCCAGCAGCCAGGCACAGGAGACCCAGTACTTC
CDR3aa: CASSQAQETQYF
d_gene: NA
j_gene: TRBJ2-5
abundance: NA
v_gene: TRBV3-1/TRBV3-2